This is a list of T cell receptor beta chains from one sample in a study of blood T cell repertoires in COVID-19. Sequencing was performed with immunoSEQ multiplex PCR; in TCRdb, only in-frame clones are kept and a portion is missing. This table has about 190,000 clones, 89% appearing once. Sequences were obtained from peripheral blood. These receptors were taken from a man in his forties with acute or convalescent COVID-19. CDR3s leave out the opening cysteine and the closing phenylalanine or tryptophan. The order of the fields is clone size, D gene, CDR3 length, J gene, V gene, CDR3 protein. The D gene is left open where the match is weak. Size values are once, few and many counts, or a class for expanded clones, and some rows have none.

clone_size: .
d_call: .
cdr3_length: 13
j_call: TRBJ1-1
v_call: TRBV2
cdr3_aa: ASSEHGRVLTEAF

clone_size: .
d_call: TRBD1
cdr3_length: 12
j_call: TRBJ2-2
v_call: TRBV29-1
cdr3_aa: SEATGETTGELF

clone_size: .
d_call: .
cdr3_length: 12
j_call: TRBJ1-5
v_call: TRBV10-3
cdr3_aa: AISEFGGNQPQH

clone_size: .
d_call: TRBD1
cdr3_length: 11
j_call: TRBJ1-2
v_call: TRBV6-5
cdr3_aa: ASRHRGLAGYT

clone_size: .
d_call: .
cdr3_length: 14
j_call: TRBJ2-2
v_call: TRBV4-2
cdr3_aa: ASSQDAGRYTGELF

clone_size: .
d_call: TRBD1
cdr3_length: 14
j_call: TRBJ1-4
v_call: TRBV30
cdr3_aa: AWSNRGRGTNEKLF

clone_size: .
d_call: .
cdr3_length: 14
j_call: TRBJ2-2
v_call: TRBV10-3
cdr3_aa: AISFRQGGETGELF

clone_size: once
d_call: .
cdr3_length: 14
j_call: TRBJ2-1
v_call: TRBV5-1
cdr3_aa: ASSLASSPDGDEQF

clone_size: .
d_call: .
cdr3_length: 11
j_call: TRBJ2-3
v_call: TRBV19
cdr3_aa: ASSPRDTDTQY

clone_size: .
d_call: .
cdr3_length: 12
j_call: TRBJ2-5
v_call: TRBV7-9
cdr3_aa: ASSLGQGYETQY

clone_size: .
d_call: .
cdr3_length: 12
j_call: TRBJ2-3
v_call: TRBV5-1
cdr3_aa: ASSFIRGTDTQY

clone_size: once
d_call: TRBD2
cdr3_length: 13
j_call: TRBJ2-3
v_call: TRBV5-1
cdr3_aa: ASSNSGDGTDTQY

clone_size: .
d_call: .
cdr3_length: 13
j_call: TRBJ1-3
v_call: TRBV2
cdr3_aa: ASSGGRGQENTIY

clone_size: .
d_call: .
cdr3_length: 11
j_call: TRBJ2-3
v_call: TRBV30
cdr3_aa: AWTVGGTDTQY

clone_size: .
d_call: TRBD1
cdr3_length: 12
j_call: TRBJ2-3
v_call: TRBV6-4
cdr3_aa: ASSATGGQDTQY

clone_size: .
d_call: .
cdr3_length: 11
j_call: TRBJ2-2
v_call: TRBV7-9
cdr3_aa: ASSLRIAGELF

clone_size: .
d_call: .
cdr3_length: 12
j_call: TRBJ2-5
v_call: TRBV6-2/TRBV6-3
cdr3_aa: ASSYGLDQETQY

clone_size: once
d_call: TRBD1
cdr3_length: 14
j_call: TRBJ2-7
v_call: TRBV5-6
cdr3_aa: ASSFPTGASSYEQY

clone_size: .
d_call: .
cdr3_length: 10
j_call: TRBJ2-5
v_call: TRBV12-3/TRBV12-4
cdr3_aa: ASSSGGETQY

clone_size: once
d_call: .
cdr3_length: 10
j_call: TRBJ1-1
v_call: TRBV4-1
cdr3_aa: ASSRGNTEAF

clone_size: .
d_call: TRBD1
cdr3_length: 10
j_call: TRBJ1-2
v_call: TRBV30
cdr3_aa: AGTGGKDGYT

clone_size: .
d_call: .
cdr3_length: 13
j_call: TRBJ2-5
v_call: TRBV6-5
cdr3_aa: ASAVEGVTQETQY

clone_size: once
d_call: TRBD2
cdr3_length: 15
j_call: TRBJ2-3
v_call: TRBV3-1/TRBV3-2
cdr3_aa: ASSRTTSGGRWDTQY

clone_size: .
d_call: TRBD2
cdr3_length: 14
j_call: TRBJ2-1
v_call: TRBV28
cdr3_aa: ASSFPSGGVFDEQF

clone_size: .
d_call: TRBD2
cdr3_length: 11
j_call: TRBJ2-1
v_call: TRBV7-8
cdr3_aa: ASSSGGVNEQF

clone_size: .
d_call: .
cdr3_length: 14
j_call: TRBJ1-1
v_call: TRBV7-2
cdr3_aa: ASSLVGHRERNEAF

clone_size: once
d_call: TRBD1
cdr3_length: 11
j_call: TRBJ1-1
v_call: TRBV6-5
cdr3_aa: ASRQGANTEAF

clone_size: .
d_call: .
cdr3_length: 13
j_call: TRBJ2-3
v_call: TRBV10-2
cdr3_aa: ASSEASAGSDTQY

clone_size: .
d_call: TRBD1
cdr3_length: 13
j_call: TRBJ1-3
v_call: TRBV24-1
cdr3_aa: ATSEPGGGGNTIY

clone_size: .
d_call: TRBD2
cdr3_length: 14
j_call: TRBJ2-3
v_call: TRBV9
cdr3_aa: ASSVGVQRGMDTQY

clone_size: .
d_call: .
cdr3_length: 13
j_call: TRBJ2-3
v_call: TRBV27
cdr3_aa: ASSWVGGLPDTQY

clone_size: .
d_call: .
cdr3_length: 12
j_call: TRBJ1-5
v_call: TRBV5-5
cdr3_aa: ASSLIGGNQPQH

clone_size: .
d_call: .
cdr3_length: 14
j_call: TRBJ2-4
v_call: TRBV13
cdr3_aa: ASSPDGQGAKNIQY

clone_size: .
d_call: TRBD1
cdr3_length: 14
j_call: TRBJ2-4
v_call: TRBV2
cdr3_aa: ASSEGDRLAKNIQY

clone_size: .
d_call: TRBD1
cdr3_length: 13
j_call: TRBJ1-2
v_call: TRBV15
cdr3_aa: ATSETGGRNYGYT

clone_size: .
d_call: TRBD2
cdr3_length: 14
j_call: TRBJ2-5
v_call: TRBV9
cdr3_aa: ASSGRPGTSQETQY

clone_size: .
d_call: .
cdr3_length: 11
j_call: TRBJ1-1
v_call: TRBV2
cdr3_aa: ASSVGASTEAF

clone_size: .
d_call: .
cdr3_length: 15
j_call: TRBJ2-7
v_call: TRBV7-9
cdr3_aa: ASSLHFSDNLSYEQY

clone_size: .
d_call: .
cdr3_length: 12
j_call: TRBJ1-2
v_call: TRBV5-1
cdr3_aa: ASSLAEVEDGYT

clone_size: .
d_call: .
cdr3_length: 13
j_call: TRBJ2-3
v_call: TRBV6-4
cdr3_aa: ASSTTWDGGNTQY

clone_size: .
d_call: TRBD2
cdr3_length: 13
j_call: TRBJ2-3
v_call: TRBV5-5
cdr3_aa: ASSEGTSGTDTQY

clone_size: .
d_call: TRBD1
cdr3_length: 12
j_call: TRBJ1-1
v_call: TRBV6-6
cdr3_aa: ASVPPGQGVEAF

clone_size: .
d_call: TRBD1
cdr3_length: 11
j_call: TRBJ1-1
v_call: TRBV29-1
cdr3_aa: SVENRGGTEAF

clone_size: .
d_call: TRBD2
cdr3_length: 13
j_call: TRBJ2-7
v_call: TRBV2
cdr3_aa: ASSYTSGAAYEQY

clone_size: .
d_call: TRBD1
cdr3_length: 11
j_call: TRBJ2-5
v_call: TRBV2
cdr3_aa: ASHRDREETQY

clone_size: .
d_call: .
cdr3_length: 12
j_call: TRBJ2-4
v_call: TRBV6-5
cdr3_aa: ASRLLGGGQSLY

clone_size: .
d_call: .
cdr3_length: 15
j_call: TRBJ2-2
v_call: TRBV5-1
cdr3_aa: ASNQDITAFNTGELF

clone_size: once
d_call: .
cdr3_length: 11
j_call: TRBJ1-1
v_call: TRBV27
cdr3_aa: ASSFTDNTEAF

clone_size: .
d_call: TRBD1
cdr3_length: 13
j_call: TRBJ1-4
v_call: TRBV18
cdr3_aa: ASSPGHRGQEKLF

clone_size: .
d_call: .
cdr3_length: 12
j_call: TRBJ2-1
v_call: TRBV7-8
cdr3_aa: ASSSWAGQNEQF

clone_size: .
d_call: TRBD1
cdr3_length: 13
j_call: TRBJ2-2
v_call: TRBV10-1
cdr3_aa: ASSPGTGWTGELF

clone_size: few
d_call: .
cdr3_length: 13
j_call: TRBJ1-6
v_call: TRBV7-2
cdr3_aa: ASSAGLRYNSPLH

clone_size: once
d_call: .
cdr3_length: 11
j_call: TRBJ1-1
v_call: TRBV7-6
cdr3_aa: ASSPPGRDEAF

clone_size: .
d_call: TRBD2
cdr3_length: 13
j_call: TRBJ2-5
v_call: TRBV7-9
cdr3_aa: ASSSVAGGGETQY